These T cell receptor beta chains were read from a single sample in a study of blood T cell repertoires in COVID-19. Repertoires were generated with immunoSEQ multiplex PCR, while TCRdb's copy carries only in-frame clones and drops some. Seen here are about 340,000 clones, 80% to 95% observed once, and the top ten hold roughly 18%. The source material was PBMCs or T cells enriched from blood (not recorded which). The source is a woman under 40 who had recovered from COVID-19. The CDR3 runs from the conserved cysteine through the conserved F or W. D genes are given only for firm matches. A row's size may be missing; if present it is once, few, many or a size class.

j_gene,d_gene,abundance,v_gene,CDR3nt,CDR3aa
TRBJ1-2,.,.,TRBV6-5,TGTGCCACCACTATGACGCTTAACTATGGCTACACCTTC,CATTMTLNYGYTF
TRBJ1-6,TRBD1,.,TRBV20-1,TGCAGTGCTAGTGACGGACAGGTGCAGGATTCACCCCTCCACTTT,CSASDGQVQDSPLHF
TRBJ1-2,.,.,TRBV18,TGTGCCAGCTCACCCTCCTGGACTGTCTATGGCTACACCTTC,CASSPSWTVYGYTF
TRBJ1-3,.,.,TRBV7-9,TGTGCCAGCAGCTTAGCAGGGGCTGGAAACACCATATATTTT,CASSLAGAGNTIYF
TRBJ2-7,.,.,TRBV7-3,TGTGCCAGCAGCTACAGACGTGGGGACAACTACGAGCAGTACTTC,CASSYRRGDNYEQYF
TRBJ1-5,.,.,TRBV15,TGTGCCACCAGCGGATTATCGAGGGGCAATCAGCCCCAGCATTTT,CATSGLSRGNQPQHF
TRBJ1-3,.,.,TRBV27,TGTGCCAGCAGTCCGGCAGGGGACTCTGGAAACACCATATATTTT,CASSPAGDSGNTIYF
TRBJ2-7,TRBD2,.,TRBV19,TGTGCCAGTAGTACCTCCGGGGGACTAGCGGCCTACGAGCAGTACTTC,CASSTSGGLAAYEQYF
TRBJ1-5,.,.,TRBV28,TGTGCCAGCAGTTTATACCTCGGGACAAATAGCAATCAGCCCCAGCATTTT,CASSLYLGTNSNQPQHF
TRBJ1-2,.,.,TRBV4-1,TGCGCCAGCTCTCCGGGACAACCGGGGAGTGGCTACACCTTC,CASSPGQPGSGYTF
TRBJ1-3,.,.,TRBV4-2,TGTGCCAGCAGCCAGGCAGGGTCTGGAAACACCATATATTTT,CASSQAGSGNTIYF
TRBJ1-1,.,.,TRBV12-3/TRBV12-4,TGTGCCAGCAGTCAGGGGAACACTGAAGCTTTCTTT,CASSQGNTEAFF
TRBJ2-1,TRBD2,.,TRBV7-8,TGTGCCAGCAGCACCAGACTAGCGGGAGTGTACAATGAGCAGTTCTTC,CASSTRLAGVYNEQFF
TRBJ1-1,.,.,TRBV7-2,TGTGCCAGCAGCTTCTTAGCCGGGACAGAAGCTTTCTTT,CASSFLAGTEAFF
TRBJ1-5,TRBD1,.,TRBV19,TGTGCCAGTAGTCACGGGACAGGGGCTAATCAGCCCCAGCATTTT,CASSHGTGANQPQHF
TRBJ2-7,TRBD1,few,TRBV3-1/TRBV3-2,TGTGCCAGCAGCCACCCCGGACAGGGGGCCTACGAGCAGTACTTC,CASSHPGQGAYEQYF
TRBJ1-1,.,.,TRBV2,TGTGCCAGCAGTGTATTACAGGTGAACACTGAAGCTTTCTTT,CASSVLQVNTEAFF
TRBJ1-6,TRBD1,once,TRBV7-8,TGTGCCAGCAGCAAGGGACAGGGAAATTCACCCCTCCACTTT,CASSKGQGNSPLHF
TRBJ1-5,.,.,TRBV28,TGTGCCAGCAGCTGGCAGGGAAACGGCGATCAGCCCCAGCATTTT,CASSWQGNGDQPQHF
TRBJ2-1,TRBD2,.,TRBV13,TGTGCCAGCAGACTAGCGGGGGGGCCAGGGAATGAGCAGTTCTTC,CASRLAGGPGNEQFF
TRBJ2-6,TRBD1,.,TRBV5-4,TGTGCCAGCAGCCCTACAGGGGGCGCTGGGGCCAACGTCCTGACTTTC,CASSPTGGAGANVLTF
TRBJ2-3,.,.,TRBV5-1,TGCGCCAGCAGCCGAGAGAGCACAGATACGCAGTATTTT,CASSRESTDTQYF
TRBJ2-5,TRBD1,.,TRBV19,TGTGCCAGTAGTAGCAGGGGGCCACCCGGGGAGACCCAGTACTTC,CASSSRGPPGETQYF